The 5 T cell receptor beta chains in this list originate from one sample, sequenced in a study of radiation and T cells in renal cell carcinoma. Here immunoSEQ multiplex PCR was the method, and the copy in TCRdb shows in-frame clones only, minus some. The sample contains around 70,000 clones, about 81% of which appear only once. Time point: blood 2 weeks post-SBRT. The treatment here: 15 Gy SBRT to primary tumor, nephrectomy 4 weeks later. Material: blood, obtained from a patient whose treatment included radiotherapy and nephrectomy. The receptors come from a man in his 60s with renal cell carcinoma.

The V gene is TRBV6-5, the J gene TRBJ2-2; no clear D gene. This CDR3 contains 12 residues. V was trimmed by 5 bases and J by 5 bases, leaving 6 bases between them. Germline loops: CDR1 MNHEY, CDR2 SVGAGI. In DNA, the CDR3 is TGTGCCAGCAGTAAAGGAACCGGGGAGCTGTTTTTT. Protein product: CASSKGTGELFF.

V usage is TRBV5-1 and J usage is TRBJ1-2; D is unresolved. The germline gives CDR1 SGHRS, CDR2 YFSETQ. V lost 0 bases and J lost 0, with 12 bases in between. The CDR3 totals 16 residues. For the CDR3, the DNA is TGCGCCAGCAGCTTGGAGTCAGGCCCAGCTAACTATGGCTACACCTTC. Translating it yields CASSLESGPANYGYTF.

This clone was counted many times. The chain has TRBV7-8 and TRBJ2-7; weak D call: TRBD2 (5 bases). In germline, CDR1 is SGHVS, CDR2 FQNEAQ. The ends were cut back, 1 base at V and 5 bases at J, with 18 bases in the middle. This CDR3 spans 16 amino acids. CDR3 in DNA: TGTGCCAGCAGCTTAGAGGCTTGGGGAGTTAGGAACGAGCAGTACTTC. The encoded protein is CASSLEAWGVRNEQYF.

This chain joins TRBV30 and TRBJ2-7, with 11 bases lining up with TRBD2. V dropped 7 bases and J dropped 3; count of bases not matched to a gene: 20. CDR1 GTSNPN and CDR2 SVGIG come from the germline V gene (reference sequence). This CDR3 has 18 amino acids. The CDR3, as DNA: TGTGCCTCACATACGGGACTAGCGGAAATTCACGGGGGCTACGAGCAGTACTTC. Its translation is CASHTGLAEIHGGYEQYF. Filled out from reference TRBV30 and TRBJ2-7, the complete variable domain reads SQTIHQWPATLVQPVGSPLSLECTVEGTSNPNLYWYRQAAGRGLQLLFYSVGIGQISSEVPQNLSASRPQDRQFILSSKKLLLSDSGFYLCASHTGLAEIHGGYEQYFGPGTRLTVT.

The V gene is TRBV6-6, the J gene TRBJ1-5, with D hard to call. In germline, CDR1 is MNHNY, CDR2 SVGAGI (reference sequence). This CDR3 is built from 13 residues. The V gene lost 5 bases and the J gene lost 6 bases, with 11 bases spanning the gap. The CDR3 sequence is CASSQEAFQPQHF. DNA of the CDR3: TGTGCCAGCAGTCAAGAGGCTTTTCAGCCCCAGCATTTT.